This T cell receptor beta chain was identified during a study of blood T cell repertoires in COVID-19. Generated by immunoSEQ multiplex PCR, the TCRdb table keeps only in-frame clones and is missing some. Of about 58,000 clones listed, about 91% were seen once; the top ten hold approximately 14%. The sequenced material came from peripheral blood. This clonotype was sampled from a woman aged 60-70 years with active COVID-19.

DNA of the CDR3: TGTGCCAGCAGCTTAGGCGCATCCGCGACCCAGTACTTC. Translating gives CASSLGASATQYF. The rearrangement joins TRBV11-3 to TRBJ2-5; D unclear. Trimming removed 1 base from V and 7 bases from J, with 10 bases in between. The CDR3 covers 13 residues. Germline V gene sequence: CDR1 SGHNT, CDR2 YENEEA.